This section outlines one TCR beta chain sequence together with its context. Its target is unknown. This sample is part of a study of neoadjuvant nivolumab and ipilimumab in lung cancer. The repertoire was sequenced with immunoSEQ multiplex PCR; TCRdb's copy has only in-frame clones and lacks some. The data show 30,000 to 35,000 clones, about nine tenths seen once. The CDR3 has 15 residues. Germline CDR1 is LNHDA and CDR2 is SQIVND (reference sequence). The V end lost 0 bases, the J end lost 3 bases, and 11 bases lay between the germline ends. Points from the study as a whole: Pathologic regression was not significantly tied to TCR clonality.

The material sequenced was peripheral blood, taken after neoadjuvant nivolumab, alone or with ipilimumab, at or shortly before surgery. This sequence originates from an adult with non-small cell lung cancer. The rearrangement joins TRBV19 to TRBJ1-2; possibly TRBD1 for D (5 bases). The CDR3 loop is CASSIDSDIYYGYTF. In nucleotides, the CDR3 is TGTGCCAGTAGTATAGACTCGGACATCTACTATGGCTACACCTTC.